A single sample is the source of the 2 T cell receptor beta chains below, sequenced in a study of T cell changes during pregnancy in multiple sclerosis. Profiled with immunoSEQ multiplex PCR; TCRdb holds only in-frame clones, not every one. This sample has 50,000 or so clones, with 80% to 95% found just once. Sequenced here: CD4+ T cells from peripheral blood mononuclear cells, sampled in the third trimester of pregnancy. These receptors were collected from a female donor with multiple sclerosis, enrolled in a pregnancy study.

This clone was seen only once. The rearrangement links TRBV5-1 to TRBJ1-2; D remains unclear. The CDR3 contains 14 residues. Trimming pared 4 bases from V and 0 bases from J, leaving 10 bases between. Germline CDR1 SGHRS, CDR2 YFSETQ. The CDR3 DNA reads TGCGCCAGCAGCCCGGCGGGGACTAACTATGGCTACACCTTC. It translates to CASSPAGTNYGYTF.

The J gene is TRBJ2-1, the V gene TRBV18; possible D gene TRBD2, 6 bases. This CDR3 region has 13 residues. In germline, CDR1 is KGHSH, CDR2 LQKENI. The V gene lost 5 bases and the J gene lost 7 bases, with 12 bases spanning the gap. This CDR3 is CASSEGGGNEQFF. Here the CDR3 DNA reads TGTGCCAGCTCAGAGGGAGGAGGGAATGAGCAGTTCTTC.